This is a list of T cell receptor beta chains from one sample in a study of T cells in localized non-small cell lung cancer. Measured with immunoSEQ multiplex PCR; TCRdb has only the in-frame clones, and not every one. The profile covers tens of thousands of clones, with 65% to 90% appearing a single time and 7.5% to 8% taken by the ten largest. The material sequenced was PBMCs, taken before any cancer treatment. The source is a man aged 35 to 70 with stage II lung adenocarcinoma. CDR3s include the opening cysteine and the closing phenylalanine or tryptophan. Fields, in order: J gene, V gene, D gene, clone size, CDR3 DNA, CDR3 protein. The D gene is left open where the match is weak. Clone size appears in some rows only: once, few, many, or a class for an expanded clone.

j_gene: TRBJ2-1; v_gene: TRBV18; d_gene: NA; abundance: NA; CDR3nt: TGTGCCAGCTCACCTCCTCGGGGGAGCAAACTCGACAATGAGCAGTTCTTC; CDR3aa: CASSPPRGSKLDNEQFF
j_gene: TRBJ1-1; v_gene: TRBV11-2; d_gene: NA; abundance: NA; CDR3nt: TGTGCCAGCAGCTTAGCTACAGGGCTGCGGACTGAAGCTTTCTTT; CDR3aa: CASSLATGLRTEAFF
j_gene: TRBJ2-7; v_gene: TRBV19; d_gene: TRBD1; abundance: NA; CDR3nt: TGTGCCAGTGAGGACAGGGGGTCCTACGAGCAGTACTTC; CDR3aa: CASEDRGSYEQYF
j_gene: TRBJ1-5; v_gene: TRBV12-5; d_gene: NA; abundance: once; CDR3nt: TGTGCTAGTGGCCTTAAGGGGCAAAATCAGCCCCAGCATTTT; CDR3aa: CASGLKGQNQPQHF
j_gene: TRBJ1-3; v_gene: TRBV7-2; d_gene: NA; abundance: once; CDR3nt: TGTGCCAGCAGCTTAGGGTCCCGGAACTCTGGAAACACCATATATTTT; CDR3aa: CASSLGSRNSGNTIYF
j_gene: TRBJ2-7; v_gene: TRBV11-1; d_gene: NA; abundance: NA; CDR3nt: TGTGCCAGCACCCCAAAGTTCGGAACAGGGAGCTCCTACGAGCAGTACTTC; CDR3aa: CASTPKFGTGSSYEQYF
j_gene: TRBJ1-2; v_gene: TRBV4-2; d_gene: NA; abundance: NA; CDR3nt: TGTGCCAGCAGCCAAGATTATAGCACGAGAGGGGGTGGCTACACCTTC; CDR3aa: CASSQDYSTRGGGYTF
j_gene: TRBJ1-2; v_gene: TRBV5-6; d_gene: NA; abundance: NA; CDR3nt: TGTGCCAGCAGCTTGGCCCGATACAGGGAACGGGGCTACACCTTC; CDR3aa: CASSLARYRERGYTF
j_gene: TRBJ1-2; v_gene: TRBV19; d_gene: NA; abundance: once; CDR3nt: TGTGCCAGTAGACCCCCCGGGAGAGCCTATGGCTACACCTTC; CDR3aa: CASRPPGRAYGYTF
j_gene: TRBJ2-3; v_gene: TRBV18; d_gene: TRBD1; abundance: NA; CDR3nt: TGTGCCAGCTCACCATCCCCAGGACAGGAGAACACAGATACGCAGTATTTT; CDR3aa: CASSPSPGQENTDTQYF
j_gene: TRBJ2-7; v_gene: TRBV6-7; d_gene: NA; abundance: NA; CDR3nt: TGTGCCAGCAGTTTCCCCGGGACCGAGGCTGTCGTGGGCTACGAGCAGTACTTC; CDR3aa: CASSFPGTEAVVGYEQYF
j_gene: TRBJ2-5; v_gene: TRBV19; d_gene: NA; abundance: NA; CDR3nt: TGTGCCAGTAGTATGCGGGGGCTCCGGGAGACCCAGTACTTC; CDR3aa: CASSMRGLRETQYF
j_gene: TRBJ1-2; v_gene: TRBV5-4; d_gene: TRBD1; abundance: NA; CDR3nt: TGTGCCAGCAGCGATCGGACAGGATTAGGAACTAACTATGGCTACACCTTC; CDR3aa: CASSDRTGLGTNYGYTF
j_gene: TRBJ2-3; v_gene: TRBV9; d_gene: NA; abundance: NA; CDR3nt: TGTGCCAGCAGCGTAGCCCAACCAGGGGCAGATACGCAGTATTTT; CDR3aa: CASSVAQPGADTQYF
j_gene: TRBJ2-3; v_gene: TRBV2; d_gene: TRBD1; abundance: NA; CDR3nt: TGTGCCAGCAGTGCCGGGACAGGGGGACCAGATACGCAGTATTTT; CDR3aa: CASSAGTGGPDTQYF
j_gene: TRBJ2-1; v_gene: TRBV4-2; d_gene: TRBD2; abundance: NA; CDR3nt: TGTGCCAGCAGCCAAGATGATCGACTAGCGCGCTACAATGAGCAGTTCTTC; CDR3aa: CASSQDDRLARYNEQFF
j_gene: TRBJ2-1; v_gene: TRBV28; d_gene: TRBD2; abundance: NA; CDR3nt: TGTGCCAGCAGTTTAATTACTAGCGGGAGAGTCAATGAGCAGTTCTTC; CDR3aa: CASSLITSGRVNEQFF